This TCR beta chain is from a study of control samples from healthy donors and cancer patients. Method: immunoSEQ multiplex PCR; TCRdb's copy keeps in-frame clones and lacks some. The sample carries over 100,000 clones, 90% recorded once. The CDR3 contains 12 residues. In germline, CDR1 is SGHAT, CDR2 FQNNGV. Trimming took off 10 bases at V and 6 bases at J, with 14 bases between the two ends. This clone was detected only a few times. Material: blood. V is TRBV11-2 and J is TRBJ2-3; D remains ambiguous. This receptor was taken from a human donor in good health. The donor label of this sample is uncertain. The chain's CDR3 is CATSLNMDTQYF. CDR3 nucleotide sequence: TGTGCCACCTCCTTAAACATGGATACGCAGTATTTT.